This T cell receptor (beta chain) was captured by sequencing in a study of T cell repertoires in cytomegalovirus infection. The wider study: Indications came from public TCR beta signatures; they pointed to CMV infection and to a matching HLA type.

Judged by abundance, this clonotype is medium-sized (0.01 to 0.1%). The CDR3 sequence is 14 residues long. V gave up 7 bases and J gave up 6 bases; unmatched junction bases: 6. CDR1 MNHNY and CDR2 SVGAGI come from the germline V gene (reference sequence). TCRdb reprocessed the reads via MiXCR and lists one record per CDR3 protein. The table has about 440,000 distinct CDR3 sequences, approximately 31% seen once. This receptor was taken from a human donor in good health (CMV status not recorded). Some clones in this sample may be carry-over from other donors' samples. The genes are TRBV6-6 and TRBJ2-3; 11 bases are shared with TRBD1. The specimen was PBMCs. The CDR3 nucleotides read TGTGCCAGCACCCCGGGACAGGGGGAGGATACGCAGTATTTT. This codes for CASTPGQGEDTQYF.